This TCR beta chain stems from a study of blood T cells in healthy people across ages. This clonotype was seen more than once but under ten times. The antigen remains unidentified. Caucasian individuals from Russia who were healthy and aged about 6 to 95 acted as donors. Findings and limits, study-wide: When one million T cells were used, diversity estimates were thought to be underestimates. Higher diversity, along with more naive CD4+ cells, distinguished long-lived donors from aged donors.

A second PCR of roughly 7 to 11 cycles used a sample-barcoded 5' primer and a J-beta primer mix. TCRdb processed the 5' RACE reads anew with MiXCR; each CDR3 protein has one entry. The data show about 2 million distinct CDR3 sequences, with 49% seen just once and around 2.1% held by the top ten. The CDR3 extends over 12 amino acids. V was cut by 7 bases and J by 5 bases, with 9 bases left in between. This receptor was obtained from a woman in her forties in good health. The J gene is TRBJ2-1, the V gene TRBV12-3 or TRBV12-4; unclear D gene. Material: blood. The CDR3 bases are TGTGCCAGCATAGGTGTCCACAATGAGCAGTTCTTC. Translation: CASIGVHNEQFF.